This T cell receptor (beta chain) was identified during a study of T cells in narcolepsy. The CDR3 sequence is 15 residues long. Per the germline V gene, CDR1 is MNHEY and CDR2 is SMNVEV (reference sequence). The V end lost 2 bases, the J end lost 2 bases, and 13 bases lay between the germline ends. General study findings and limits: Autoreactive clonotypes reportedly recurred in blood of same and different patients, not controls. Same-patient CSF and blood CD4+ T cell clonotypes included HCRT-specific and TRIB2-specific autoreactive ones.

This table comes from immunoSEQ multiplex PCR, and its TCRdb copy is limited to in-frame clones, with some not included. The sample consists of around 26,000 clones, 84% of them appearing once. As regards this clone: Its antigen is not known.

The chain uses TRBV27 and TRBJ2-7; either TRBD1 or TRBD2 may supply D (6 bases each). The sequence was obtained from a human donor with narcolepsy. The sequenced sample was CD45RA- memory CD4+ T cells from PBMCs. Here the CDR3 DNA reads TGTGCCAGCAGTTTACGGGGGCGTGATGCCTACGAGCAGTACTTC. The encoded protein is CASSLRGRDAYEQYF.